This T cell receptor beta chain stems from a study of blood T cell repertoires in COVID-19. In germline, CDR1 is LNHNV, CDR2 YYDKDF (reference sequence). With V trimmed by 5 bases and J by 5 bases, 10 bases remained unmatched. The CDR3 totals 15 residues. The repertoire was sequenced with immunoSEQ multiplex PCR; TCRdb's copy has only in-frame clones and lacks some. Here the sample spans about 65,000 clones, roughly nine tenths being singletons. This clonotype was sampled from a man aged 55 to 70 with acute or convalescent COVID-19. Sequencing was carried out using peripheral blood. The chain combines TRBV15 with TRBJ1-1, with 8 bases identical to TRBD1. CDR3 region: CATSPPSGGSTEAFF. DNA for the CDR3: TGTGCCACCAGCCCCCCATCAGGGGGCTCGACTGAAGCTTTCTTT. Drawing the rest from reference TRBV15 and TRBJ1-1, the complete variable domain is DAMVIQNPRYQVTQFGKPVTLSCSQTLNHNVMYWYQQKSSQAPKLLFHYYDKDFNNEADTPDNFQSRRPNTSFCFLDIRSPGLGDTAMYLCATSPPSGGSTEAFFGQGTRLTVV.